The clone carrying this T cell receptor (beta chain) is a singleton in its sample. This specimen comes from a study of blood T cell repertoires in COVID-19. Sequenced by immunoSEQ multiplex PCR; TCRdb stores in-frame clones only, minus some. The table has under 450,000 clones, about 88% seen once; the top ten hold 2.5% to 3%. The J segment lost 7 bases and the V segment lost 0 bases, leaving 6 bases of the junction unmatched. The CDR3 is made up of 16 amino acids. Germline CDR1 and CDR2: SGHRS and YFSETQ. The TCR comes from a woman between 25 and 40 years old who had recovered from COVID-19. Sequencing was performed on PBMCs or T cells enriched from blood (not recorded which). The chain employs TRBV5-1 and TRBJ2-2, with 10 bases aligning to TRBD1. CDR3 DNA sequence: TGCGCCAGCAGCTTGGGGACAGGGGGAGAGAGCGGGGAGCTGTTTTTT. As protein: CASSLGTGGESGELFF. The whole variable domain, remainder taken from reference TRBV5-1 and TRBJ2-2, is KAGVTQTPRYLIKTRGQQVTLSCSPISGHRSVSWYQQTPGQGLQFLFEYFSETQRNKGNFPGRFSGRQFSNSRSEMNVSTLELGDSALYLCASSLGTGGESGELFFGEGSRLTVL.